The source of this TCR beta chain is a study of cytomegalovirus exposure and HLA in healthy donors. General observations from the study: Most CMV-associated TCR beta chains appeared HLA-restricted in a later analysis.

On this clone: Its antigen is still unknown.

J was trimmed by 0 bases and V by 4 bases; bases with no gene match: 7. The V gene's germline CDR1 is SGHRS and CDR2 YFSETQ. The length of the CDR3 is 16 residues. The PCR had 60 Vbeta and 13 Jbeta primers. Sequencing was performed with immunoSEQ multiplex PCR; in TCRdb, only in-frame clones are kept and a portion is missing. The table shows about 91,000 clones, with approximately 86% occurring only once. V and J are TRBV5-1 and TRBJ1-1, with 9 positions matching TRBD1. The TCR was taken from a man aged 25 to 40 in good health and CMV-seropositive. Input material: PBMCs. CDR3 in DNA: TGCGCCAGCAGCCTCGACAGGGGGTTCATGAACACTGAAGCTTTCTTT. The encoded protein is CASSLDRGFMNTEAFF.